A single sample is the source of the 10 T cell receptor beta chains below, sequenced in a study of T-cell reconstitution after alpha-beta-depleted transplantation in children. As it was prepared, the TCRbeta library received unique molecular identifiers. From the PCR reads, TCRdb called clonotypes with MiXCR, one entry per CDR3 protein. The table shows fewer than 550,000 distinct CDR3 sequences, with about 11% occurring only once. Here the sequenced sample was PBMCs, taken before TCRalphabeta/CD19-depleted stem cell transplant. These receptors were collected from a child younger than 10 with inherited bone marrow failure, due to receive a stem cell transplant.

This clonotype was recorded at least ten times. CDR3 amino acids: CASSFRTSGIHEQFF. The CDR3 region has the DNA TGTGCCAGCAGCTTTCGGACTAGCGGGATCCATGAGCAGTTCTTC. The V and J genes are TRBV7-9 and TRBJ2-1; TRBD2 matches 12 bases. With 3 bases clipped from V and 8 bases from J, the junction kept 5 bases outside the gene matches. CDR3 length equals 15 residues. The germline CDR1 and CDR2 sequences are SEHNR and FQNEAQ (reference sequence).

This clonotype appeared many times. This chain links TRBV27 with TRBJ2-1, with 9 bases lining up with TRBD1. Trimming removed 0 bases from V and 10 bases from J; junction bases left unmatched: 10. The CDR3 is 16 residues long. Germline V gene data show CDR1 as MNHEY and CDR2 as SMNVEV (reference sequence). This CDR3 is CASSLSIGTGSVEQFF. In nucleotides, the CDR3 is TGTGCCAGCAGTTTATCGATAGGGACAGGGTCGGTCGAGCAGTTCTTC.

This clonotype was counted many times. This chain joins TRBV24-1 and TRBJ2-3; 9 bases line up with TRBD2. Trimming took 5 bases from V and 4 from J; bases not matched to a gene: 3. Germline V CDR1 and CDR2: KGHDR, SFDVKD. The CDR3 loop spans 14 amino acids. The CDR3 protein is CATSGGLAPDTQYF. Here the CDR3 DNA reads TGTGCCACCAGTGGTGGACTAGCGCCAGATACGCAGTATTTT.

This clonotype has more than one count but fewer than ten. This chain connects TRBV19 to TRBJ2-7; 9 bases align to TRBD2. CDR3 length: 12 residues. CDR1 and CDR2 from the germline V gene are LNHDA and SQIVND (reference sequence). Trimming cost V 7 bases and J 5 bases; bases outside gene matches: 3. CDR3 bases: TGTGCCAGTAAGCGGGGGGAGGACGAGCAGTACTTC. Amino acid sequence: CASKRGEDEQYF.

This clonotype was detected ten times or more. The genes are TRBV7-9 and TRBJ2-5, with TRBD2 identical over 14 bases. Germline CDR1 and CDR2: SEHNR and FQNEAQ (reference sequence). CDR3 length: 15 amino acids. With 3 bases clipped from V and 4 bases from J, the junction kept 1 base outside the gene matches. In nucleotides, the CDR3 is TGTGCCAGCAGCTTGACTAGCGGGAGGGCAGAGACCCAGTACTTC. Its protein is CASSLTSGRAETQYF.

Ten or more counts support this clonotype. The chain carries TRBV10-3 and TRBJ2-7, with a tentative D call TRBD1 (5 bases). The germline V and J ends were trimmed by 6 bases and 5 bases, with 11 bases remaining between them. The CDR3 runs 12 residues. Germline V CDR1 and CDR2: ENHRY, SYGVKD. The CDR3 coding sequence is TGTGCCATCAGCCGCCAGGGCAACGAGCAGTACTTC. Translated, it gives CAISRQGNEQYF.

This clonotype showed up just a few times. The gene calls are TRBV5-1 and TRBJ2-1; TRBD2 is a possible D gene (5 bases). CDR3 length equals 16 residues. Germline lookup yields CDR1 SGHRS and CDR2 YFSETQ. The V end was cut by 1 base, the J end by 4 bases, with 15 bases between. Here the CDR3 DNA reads TGCGCCAGCAGCTTGATATCCAGCGGATCTTACAATGAGCAGTTCTTC. Translating it yields CASSLISSGSYNEQFF.

This clonotype was observed at least ten times. The chain is built from TRBV7-8 and TRBJ2-7; 9 bases agree with TRBD2. Per germline, CDR1 SGHVS and CDR2 FQNEAQ. V shed 5 bases, J shed 6 bases, and the junction held 8 bases outside the gene matches. This CDR3 has 14 residues. CDR3: CASSLGTSPLEQYF. CDR3 nucleotides: TGTGCCAGCAGCCTCGGGACTAGCCCCCTCGAGCAGTACTTC.

This clonotype was picked up many times. The V call is TRBV6-5, the J call TRBJ1-5; D is unclear. V gave up 2 bases and J gave up 1 base, with 9 bases separating them. This CDR3 comprises 15 residues. CDR1 MNHEY and CDR2 SVGAGI come from the germline V gene. This CDR3 reads CASSYAFGSNQPQHF. In DNA, the CDR3 is TGTGCCAGCAGTTACGCGTTTGGGAGCAATCAGCCCCAGCATTTT.

This clonotype showed up many times. The chain links TRBV28 to TRBJ2-2, with D possibly matching TRBD2 (6 bases). V lost 3 bases and J lost 6, with 20 bases in between. Germline assignment: CDR1 MDHEN and CDR2 SYDVKM. This CDR3 has 17 residues. The chain's CDR3 is CASSFLDREPNPGELFF. DNA for the CDR3: TGTGCCAGCAGTTTTCTAGATCGGGAGCCTAACCCCGGGGAGCTGTTTTTT.